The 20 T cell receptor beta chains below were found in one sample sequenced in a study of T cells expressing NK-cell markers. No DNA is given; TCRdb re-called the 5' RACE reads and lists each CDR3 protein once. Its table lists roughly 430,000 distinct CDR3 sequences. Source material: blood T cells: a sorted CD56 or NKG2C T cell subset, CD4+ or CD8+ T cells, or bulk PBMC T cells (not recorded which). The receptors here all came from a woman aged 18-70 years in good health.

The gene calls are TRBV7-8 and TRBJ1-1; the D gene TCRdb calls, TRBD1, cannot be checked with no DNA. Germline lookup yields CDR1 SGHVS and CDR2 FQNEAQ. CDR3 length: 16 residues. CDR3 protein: CASSPGPGTATAEAFF.

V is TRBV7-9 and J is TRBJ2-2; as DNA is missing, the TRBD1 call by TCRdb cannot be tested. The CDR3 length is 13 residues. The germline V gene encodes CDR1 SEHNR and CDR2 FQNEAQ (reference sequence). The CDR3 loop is CASSPGTTWELFF.

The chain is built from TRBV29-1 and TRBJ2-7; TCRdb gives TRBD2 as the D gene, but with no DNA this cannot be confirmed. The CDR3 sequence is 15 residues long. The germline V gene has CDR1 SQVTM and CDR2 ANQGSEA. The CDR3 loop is CSVSGLAGGHYEQYF.

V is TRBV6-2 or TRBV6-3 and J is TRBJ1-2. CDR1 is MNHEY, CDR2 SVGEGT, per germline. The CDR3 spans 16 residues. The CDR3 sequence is CASSYPTGRGNYGYTF.

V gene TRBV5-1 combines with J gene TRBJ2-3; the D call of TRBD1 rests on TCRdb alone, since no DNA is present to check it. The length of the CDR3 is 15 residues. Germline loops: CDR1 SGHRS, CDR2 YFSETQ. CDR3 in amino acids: CASSSQWGNTDTQYF.

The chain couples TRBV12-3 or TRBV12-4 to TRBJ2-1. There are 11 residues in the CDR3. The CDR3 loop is CASSLAHEQFF.

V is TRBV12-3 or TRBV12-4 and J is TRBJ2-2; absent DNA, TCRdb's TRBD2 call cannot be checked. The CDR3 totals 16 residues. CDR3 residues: CASSLRLAGGTGELFF.

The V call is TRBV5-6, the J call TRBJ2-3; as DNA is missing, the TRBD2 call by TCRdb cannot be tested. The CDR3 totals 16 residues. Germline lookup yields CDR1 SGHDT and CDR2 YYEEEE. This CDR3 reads CASSWRTSGGSDTQYF.

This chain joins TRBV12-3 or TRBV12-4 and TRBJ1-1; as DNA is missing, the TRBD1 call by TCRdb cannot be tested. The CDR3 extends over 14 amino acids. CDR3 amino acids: CASTPPDRVAEAFF.

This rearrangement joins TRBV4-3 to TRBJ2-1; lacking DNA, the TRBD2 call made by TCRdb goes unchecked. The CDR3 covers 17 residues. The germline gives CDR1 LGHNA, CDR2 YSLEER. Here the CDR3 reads CASSQATSGDYYNEQFF.

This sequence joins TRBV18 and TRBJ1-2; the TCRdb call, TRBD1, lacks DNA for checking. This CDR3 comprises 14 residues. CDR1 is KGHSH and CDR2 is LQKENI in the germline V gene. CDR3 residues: CASSPAPGDYGYTF.

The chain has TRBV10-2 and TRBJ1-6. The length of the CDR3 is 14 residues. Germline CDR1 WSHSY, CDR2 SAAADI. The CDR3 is CASSESGLDSPLHF.

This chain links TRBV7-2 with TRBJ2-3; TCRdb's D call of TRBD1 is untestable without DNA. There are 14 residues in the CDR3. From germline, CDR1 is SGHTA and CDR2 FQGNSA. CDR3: CASSLEAGDNTQYF. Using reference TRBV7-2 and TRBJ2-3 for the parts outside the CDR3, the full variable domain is GAGVSQSPSNKVTEKGKDVELRCDPISGHTALYWYRQSLGQGLEFLIYFQGNSAPDKSGLPSDRFSAERTGGSVSTLTIQRTQQEDSAVYLCASSLEAGDNTQYFGPGTRLTVL.

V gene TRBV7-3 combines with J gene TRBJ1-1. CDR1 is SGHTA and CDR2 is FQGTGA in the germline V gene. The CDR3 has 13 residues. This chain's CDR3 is CASSLGMGTEAFF.

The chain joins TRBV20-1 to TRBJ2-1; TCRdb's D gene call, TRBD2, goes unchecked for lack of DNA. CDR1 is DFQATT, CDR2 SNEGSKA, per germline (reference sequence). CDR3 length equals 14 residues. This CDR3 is CSALAHRRDNEQFF.

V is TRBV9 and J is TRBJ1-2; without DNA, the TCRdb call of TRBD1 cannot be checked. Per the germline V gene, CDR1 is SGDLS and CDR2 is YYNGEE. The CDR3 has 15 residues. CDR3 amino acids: CASSAKTGTNYGYTF. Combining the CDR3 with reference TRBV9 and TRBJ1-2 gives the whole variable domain DSGVTQTPKHLITATGQRVTLRCSPRSGDLSVYWYQQSLDQGLQFLIQYYNGEERAKGNILERFSAQQFPDLHSELNLSSLELGDSALYFCASSAKTGTNYGYTFGSGTRLTVV.

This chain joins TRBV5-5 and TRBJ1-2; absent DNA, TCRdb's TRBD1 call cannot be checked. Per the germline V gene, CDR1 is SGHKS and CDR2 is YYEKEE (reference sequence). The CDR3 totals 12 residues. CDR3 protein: CASSPSGRGYTF.

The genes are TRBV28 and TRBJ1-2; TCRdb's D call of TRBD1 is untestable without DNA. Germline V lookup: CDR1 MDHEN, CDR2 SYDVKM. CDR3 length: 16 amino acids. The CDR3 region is CASSLKRRTGNYGYTF.

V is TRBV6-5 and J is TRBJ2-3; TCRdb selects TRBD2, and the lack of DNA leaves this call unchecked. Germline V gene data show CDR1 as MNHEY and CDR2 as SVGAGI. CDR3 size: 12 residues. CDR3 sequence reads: CASAGSTDTQYF.

The CDR3 sequence is CASSQDRVSGELFF. The chain employs TRBV6-1 and TRBJ2-2; TCRdb names TRBD1, which stays unverified in the absence of DNA. The CDR3 is made up of 14 amino acids. CDR1 and CDR2 (germline): MNHNS, SASEGT.